This T cell receptor beta chain was captured in a study of read filtering for tumor transcriptome and immune sequencing. Study summary: By R-ISS, stages I, II and III held approximately 8, 17 and 7 patients. IR-seq gave about 3.5 to 11 million TCR reads per sample; RNA-seq gave about 75 to 1,400.

There are a few counts of this clonotype. This may be a read error, as it is one base from a much larger clone. From about 400 ng of RNA, a library with molecular barcoded alpha/delta and beta/gamma adaptors was made. TCRdb itself ran the reads through MiXCR, one entry per CDR3 protein. This sample has 35,000 to 55,000 distinct CDR3 sequences, with more than 10% found just once. This CDR3 is 14 amino acids long. Looked up from germline, CDR1 is SGHTA and CDR2 is FQGNSA. The sequence came from a donor aged 40 or older with multiple myeloma. The sample consisted of a population of CD138-negative cells sorted from bone marrow. This rearrangement joins TRBV7-2 to TRBJ2-2; 8 bases fit TRBD2. CDR3 nucleotide sequence: TGTGCCAGCAACCCGGGACTAGGCTACGGGGGGCTGTTTTTT. As protein: CASNPGLGYGGLFF.